This T cell receptor (beta chain) appears in the sequencing data of a study of T cell changes during pregnancy in multiple sclerosis. The CDR3 totals 17 residues. Germline CDR1 reads SGDLS; CDR2 reads YYNGEE. Trimming took 0 bases from V and 0 from J, leaving 13 bases between them. The table came from immunoSEQ multiplex PCR; TCRdb's copy has only in-frame clones and leaves some out. The top ten clones hold approximately 0.15% of a sample with tens of thousands of clones, about 90% of them seen once. The origin of this receptor is a female donor in good health, enrolled as a control in a pregnancy study. This specimen consisted of CD4+ T cells from peripheral blood mononuclear cells, obtained after pregnancy. V usage is TRBV9 and J usage is TRBJ1-3; D not certain. The CDR3 DNA sequence: TGTGCCAGCAGCGTAGATATGAGGAGTAACTCTGGAAACACCATATATTTT. Translating it yields CASSVDMRSNSGNTIYF.